What follows are 17 T cell receptor beta chains derived from one specimen sequenced in a study of chemoradiotherapy in HPV16-positive cancers. The protocol was immunoSEQ multiplex PCR, while the TCRdb copy is restricted to in-frame clones and leaves out a portion. The sample lists fewer than 15,000 clones, around 88% occurring once. The sample consisted of blood, taken from a patient who underwent chemoradiotherapy. These receptors came from a human donor with HPV-associated anogenital cancer.

This clone has a handful of counts. Here the CDR3 DNA reads TGTGCCAGCAGCCATTTTAGGACAGGGGTAAGGTACGAGCAGTACTTC. This sequence encodes CASSHFRTGVRYEQYF. The chain uses TRBV5-6 and TRBJ2-7, with TRBD1 matching over 9 bases. Germline V lookup: CDR1 SGHDT, CDR2 YYEEEE. Trimming removed 4 bases from V and 4 bases from J; junction bases left unmatched: 12. This CDR3 spans 16 amino acids. The full variable domain, rest sourced from reference TRBV5-6 and TRBJ2-7, is DAGVTQSPTHLIKTRGQQVTLRCSPKSGHDTVSWYQQALGQGPQFIFQYYEEEERQRGNFPDRFSGHQFPNYSSELNVNALLLGDSALYLCASSHFRTGVRYEQYFGPGTRLTVT.

This rearrangement joins TRBV11-1 to TRBJ2-1, with D uncertain. This CDR3 spans 15 amino acids. V was shortened by 3 bases and J by 0 bases, with 9 bases between the two germline ends. CDR1 is SGHAT, CDR2 FQDESV, per germline (reference sequence). In nucleotides, the CDR3 is TGTGCCAGCAGCTTGGGCGGCCGCTCCTACAATGAGCAGTTCTTC. Translating it yields CASSLGGRSYNEQFF.

This chain connects TRBV6-1 to TRBJ1-5; 10 positions agree with TRBD1. Per the germline V gene, CDR1 is MNHNS and CDR2 is SASEGT. J was trimmed by 4 bases and V by 2 bases; bases with no gene match: 2. The CDR3 runs to 15 residues. The DNA of the CDR3 is TGTGCCAGCAGTGAACGGACAGGGGGTAATCAGCCCCAGCATTTT. Translation gives CASSERTGGNQPQHF.

The chain recombines TRBV18 with TRBJ1-2; D might be TRBD1 (6 bases). Germline CDR1 KGHSH, CDR2 LQKENI. V was shortened by 3 bases and J by 8 bases, with 19 bases between the two germline ends. The CDR3 is 15 amino acids. Here the CDR3 reads CASSPRTDPGGGYTF. In DNA, the CDR3 is TGTGCCAGCTCACCCAGGACAGATCCCGGGGGAGGCTACACCTTC.

A note on this clone: A junction end diverges from the germline sequence, so it may reflect a read error. The chain joins TRBV7-7 to TRBJ2-3; 12 nucleotides match TRBD2. This CDR3 region has 16 residues. Per germline, CDR1 SSHAT and CDR2 FNYEAQ (reference sequence). The CDR3 reads CASSLLAGGKGDTQYF. The CDR3, as DNA: TGTGCTAGCAGCTTACTAGCGGGGGGTAAGGGAGATACGCAGTATTTT. Full variable domain (missing parts from reference TRBV7-7 and TRBJ2-3): GAGVSQSPRYKVTKRGQDVTLRCDPISSHATLYWYQQALGQGPEFLTYFNYEAQPDKSGLPSDRFSAERPEGSISTLTIQRTEQRDSAMYRCASSLLAGGKGDTQYFGPGTRLTVL.

In its sample, this clone was seen once. Here the CDR3 DNA reads TGTGCCAGCAGCTTAATGACTAGCGGGAGAAGGGATGAGCAGTTCTTC. This codes for CASSLMTSGRRDEQFF. This chain uses TRBV13 with TRBJ2-1; TRBD2 agrees at 12 bases. The V gene's germline CDR1 is PRHDT and CDR2 FYEKMQ (reference sequence). V trimming: 2 bases; J trimming: 8 bases; junction bases outside the gene matches: 7. The CDR3 length is 16 residues.

The rearrangement uses TRBV15 and TRBJ1-1; no definite D call. Germline CDR1 reads LNHNV; CDR2 reads YYDKDF (reference sequence). The CDR3 covers 14 residues. V lost 0 bases and J 0 bases, leaving 5 bases between the germline ends. The CDR3 bases are TGTGCCACCAGCAGAGATTGGGTGAACACTGAAGCTTTCTTT. Protein sequence: CATSRDWVNTEAFF.

The chain couples TRBV27 to TRBJ1-4; D is perhaps TRBD1 (5 bases). The germline V gene encodes CDR1 MNHEY and CDR2 SMNVEV (reference sequence). V shed 3 bases and J shed 7 bases, with 12 bases lying between them. This CDR3 has 14 residues. CDR3 nucleotide sequence: TGTGCCAGCAGTTTCTGGGGGGGATCTGAAAAACTGTTTTTT. It encodes CASSFWGGSEKLFF.

The chain joins TRBV7-9 to TRBJ2-2; maybe TRBD1 (6 bases). Trimming removed 5 bases from V and 0 bases from J, with 10 bases in between. The CDR3 contains 15 residues. Germline values: CDR1 SEHNR, CDR2 FQNEAQ (reference sequence). The DNA for the CDR3 is TGTGCCAGCAGCATCCGACAGGCGAACACCGGGGAGCTGTTTTTT. Protein: CASSIRQANTGELFF.

The chain joins TRBV5-4 to TRBJ1-5; D is uncertain. CDR1 and CDR2 (germline): SGHNT, YYREEE (reference sequence). V was shortened by 0 bases and J by 5 bases, with 3 bases between the two germline ends. CDR3 length: 12 amino acids. CDR3 region: CASSLEDQPQHF. CDR3 in DNA: TGTGCCAGCAGCTTGGAAGATCAGCCCCAGCATTTT.

This sequence joins TRBV27 and TRBJ1-5; D not certain. The germline V gene has CDR1 MNHEY and CDR2 SMNVEV (reference sequence). V was clipped by 4 bases and J by 2 bases, with 12 bases between them. There are 15 residues in the CDR3. This CDR3 is CASSYSLSGNQPQHF. CDR3 bases: TGTGCCAGCAGTTACTCCCTATCCGGCAATCAGCCCCAGCATTTT.

The J gene is TRBJ1-1, the V gene TRBV27; perhaps TRBD1 as D (6 bases). V lost 8 bases to trimming and J lost 1 base, with 14 bases between them. The V gene's germline CDR1 is MNHEY and CDR2 SMNVEV (reference sequence). CDR3 length: 14 residues. CDR3 sequence: CASAPGQQNTEAFF. The CDR3 DNA is TGTGCCAGCGCACCCGGACAGCAGAACACTGAAGCTTTCTTT.

This clone showed up just a few times. The rearrangement uses TRBV6-4 and TRBJ2-3; TRBD2 aligns across 8 bases. CDR3 length: 16 amino acids. Per germline, CDR1 MRHNA and CDR2 SNTAGT. V shed 2 bases, J shed 1 base, and the junction held 5 bases outside the gene matches. The CDR3 here is CASSDASGGGTDTQYF. CDR3 nucleotides: TGTGCCAGCAGTGACGCTTCGGGAGGGGGCACAGATACGCAGTATTTT.

V is TRBV10-3 and J is TRBJ2-3; TRBD2 matches 8 bases. V was pared by 2 bases and J by 4 bases, with 2 bases of the junction left unmatched. CDR3 length equals 14 residues. Germline CDR1 reads ENHRY; CDR2 reads SYGVKD. Written as DNA, the CDR3 is TGTGCCATCAGTGAGCGGGAGGGCCCAGATACGCAGTATTTT. It encodes CAISEREGPDTQYF.

J is TRBJ2-2 and V is TRBV6-5; D not resolved. Trimming left V 5 bases short and J 0 bases short, with 7 bases between. CDR1 MNHEY and CDR2 SVGAGI come from the germline V gene. This CDR3 region has 14 residues. In DNA, the CDR3 is TGTGCCAGCAGTCCCTTCACGAACACCGGGGAGCTGTTTTTT. Translated: CASSPFTNTGELFF.

The chain couples TRBV27 to TRBJ2-1; 8 nucleotides agree with TRBD2. The CDR3 sequence is 16 residues long. The V segment lost 6 bases and the J segment 1 base; nucleotides outside the gene matches: 8. The germline gives CDR1 MNHEY, CDR2 SMNVEV (reference sequence). The DNA of the CDR3 is TGTGCCAGCAGAACCGCTCCTAGCGGGTCCTACAATGAGCAGTTCTTC. Protein sequence: CASRTAPSGSYNEQFF.

The chain couples TRBV14 to TRBJ1-6; no firm D call. The V and J ends lost 1 base and 5 bases respectively, with 15 bases between them. The CDR3 is made up of 17 amino acids. Germline V gene data show CDR1 as SGHDN and CDR2 as FVKESK. In DNA, the CDR3 is TGTGCCAGCAGCCAAGGTCAGACACACTGGAATAATTCACCCCTCCACTTT. This codes for CASSQGQTHWNNSPLHF.